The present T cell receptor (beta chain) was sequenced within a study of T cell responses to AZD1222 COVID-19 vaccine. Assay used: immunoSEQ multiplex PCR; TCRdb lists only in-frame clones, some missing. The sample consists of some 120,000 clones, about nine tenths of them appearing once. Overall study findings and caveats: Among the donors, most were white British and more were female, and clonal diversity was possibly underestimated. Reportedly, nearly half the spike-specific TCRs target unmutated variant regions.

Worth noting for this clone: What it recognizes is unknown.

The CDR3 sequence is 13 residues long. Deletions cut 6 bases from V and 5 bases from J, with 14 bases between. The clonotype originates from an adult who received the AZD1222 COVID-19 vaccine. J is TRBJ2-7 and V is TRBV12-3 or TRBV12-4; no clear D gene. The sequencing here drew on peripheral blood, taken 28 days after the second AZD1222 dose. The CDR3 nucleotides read TGTGCCAGCAGGGAGATGGGTTTGGACGAGCAGTACTTC. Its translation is CASREMGLDEQYF.